This TCR beta chain was sequenced during a study of liver allograft versus peripheral blood T cells. Study at large: Repertoires of T cell receptors in transplanted livers were compared with recipients' peripheral blood repertoires.

Deletions cut 1 base from V and 7 bases from J, with 17 bases between. There are 16 residues in the CDR3. Germline CDR1 is SEHNR and CDR2 is FQNEAQ (reference sequence). This clonotype is categorized as medium-sized. The target antigen is unknown. Study-level points and caveats: According to reports, the T cell receptor repertoires inside liver allografts differed from those in peripheral blood.

Via MiXCR, TCRdb re-called the reads, giving one row per CDR3 protein. Among 13,000 or so distinct CDR3 sequences listed, about 18% were seen once. V usage is TRBV7-9 and J usage is TRBJ1-5; the D gene is possibly TRBD1 (6 bases). The TCR originated in a human patient who had a liver transplant. T cells may partly derive from the graft donor. CDR3 residues: CASSLGFRDTRQPQHF. In DNA, the CDR3 is TGTGCCAGCAGCTTAGGTTTTCGGGACACACGGCAGCCCCAGCATTTT. The full variable domain, completed using reference TRBV7-9 and TRBJ1-5, is DTGVSQNPRHKITKRGQNVTFRCDPISEHNRLYWYRQTLGQGPEFLTYFQNEAQLEKSRLLSDRFSAERPKGSFSTLEIQRTEQGDSAMYLCASSLGFRDTRQPQHFGDGTRLSIL.